The subject of this entry is one T cell receptor beta chain. Its specificity is not known. Between the trimmed V and J ends, which lost 3 bases and 0 bases, there was a span of 15 bases. The length of the CDR3 is 16 residues. Germline values: CDR1 LNHDA, CDR2 SQIVND (reference sequence). This specimen belongs to a study of siplizumab effects on memory and regulatory T cells. Profiling relied on immunoSEQ multiplex PCR, and the TCRdb table lists in-frame clones only, not all of them. This sample has over 60,000 clones, with roughly nine tenths found just once. Study-wide results and limits: Alloreactive sequences tracing back to unstimulated CD4+ memory cells were significantly reduced by siplizumab. Confirmation that proliferating Tregs from siplizumab cultures had suppressive function was not obtained. Mappable alloreactive CD4+ clones averaged approximately 62% Treg-derived with siplizumab versus around 27% in controls. The apparent diversity of naive T cells exceeded that of memory cells, and naive T cells seemed to make a major contribution to the alloresponse.

The sequenced material came from CD8+ T cells sorted from blood. The clonotype comes from a human donor in good health. The chain has TRBV19 and TRBJ2-7; no firm D call. The DNA for the CDR3 is TGTGCCAGTAGTATTATGGGGTATGGCAGCTCCTACGAGCAGTACTTC. Its translation: CASSIMGYGSSYEQYF.